This entry describes one T cell receptor (beta chain). Measured with immunoSEQ multiplex PCR; TCRdb has only the in-frame clones, and not every one. The sample has under 90,000 clones, roughly nine tenths seen once. Trimming cost V 6 bases and J 4 bases; bases outside gene matches: 5. The CDR3 extends over 13 amino acids. Germline-derived CDR1 and CDR2 are MNHEY and SVGAGI. These data originate in a study of Tregs in tolerant kidney transplant recipients. Related graft donors supplied nonmyeloablative bone marrow transplants, and mixed chimerism was transient. Unstimulated regulatory T cells (CD4+CD25+CD127-), CD4+CD25- non-regulatory cells, CD4 and CD8 cells were FACS-sorted from thawed PBMCs.

This material consisted of CD4+ T cells from blood (PBMCs), taken 24 months after the transplant. V usage is TRBV6-5 and J usage is TRBJ1-1; 7 bases are a match to TRBD1. This TCR was recovered from a human patient who received a combined kidney and bone marrow transplant. Some T cells may be provided by the graft donor. In DNA, the CDR3 is TGTGCCAGCAGAAGGGGGCTGGTCACTGAAGCTTTCTTT. This gives the protein CASRRGLVTEAFF.